The 11 T cell receptor beta chains below all came from one sample that was sequenced in a study of OX40 agonist ivuxolimab in advanced cancers. Library prep was done by the immunoSEQ multiplex PCR assay. What TCRdb holds here is the immuneACCESS table cut down to in-frame rearrangements. Part of the clones is not present; checked against another copy, under half of the missing clones reflect an unresolved V gene, and the others are unexplained. This sample holds around 51,000 clones; more than 65% were observed only once. Less than 4% of the sample comes from the top ten. This material consisted of CD4+ or CD8+ T cells sorted from blood, taken in a trial of the OX40 agonist ivuxolimab. These receptor sequences come from an adult with an advanced solid tumor such as melanoma, head and neck, liver or kidney cancer.

The J gene is TRBJ2-7, the V gene TRBV6-5, with 9 bases matching TRBD1. Trimming took 0 bases from V and 3 from J; bases not matched to a gene: 3. The CDR3 totals 15 residues. CDR1 and CDR2 (germline): MNHEY, SVGAGI. Here the CDR3 reads CASSYSGTGIYEQYF. In nucleotides, the CDR3 is TGTGCCAGCAGTTACTCCGGGACAGGGATCTACGAGCAGTACTTC.

The chain has TRBV6-5 and TRBJ2-5; 7 bases map to TRBD2. Germline V gives CDR1 MNHEY, CDR2 SVGAGI. This CDR3 has 14 amino acids. V was pared by 6 bases and J by 5 bases, with 9 bases of the junction left unmatched. Written as DNA, the CDR3 is TGTGCCAGCAGCTCCCCTGGGGGGGTGGAGACCCAGTACTTC. Its translation is CASSSPGGVETQYF.

The V call is TRBV11-2, the J call TRBJ2-7; TRBD2 matches 10 bases. Germline V lookup: CDR1 SGHAT, CDR2 FQNNGV. V lost 3 bases to trimming and J lost 3 bases; unmatched junction nucleotides: 5. CDR3 length: 15 residues. CDR3 in amino acids: CASSFERGGGYEQYF. CDR3 nucleotides: TGTGCCAGCAGCTTCGAGCGGGGGGGAGGCTACGAGCAGTACTTC. The complete variable domain, with remaining parts taken from reference TRBV11-2 and TRBJ2-7, reads EAGVAQSPRYKIIEKRQSVAFWCNPISGHATLYWYQQILGQGPKLLIQFQNNGVVDDSQLPKDRFSAERLKGVDSTLKIQPAKLEDSAVYLCASSFERGGGYEQYFGPGTRLTVT.

The chain is built from TRBV19 and TRBJ2-5; a weak D match, TRBD2 (7 bases). V lost 5 bases and J 1 base, leaving 14 bases between the germline ends. Germline V CDR1 and CDR2: LNHDA, SQIVND (reference sequence). The CDR3 is 15 amino acids. CDR3 loop: CASSGGRGGQETQYF. The CDR3, as DNA: TGTGCCAGTAGTGGGGGTAGGGGGGGCCAAGAGACCCAGTACTTC.

The chain uses TRBV7-2 and TRBJ1-2, with D possibly TRBD1 on 5 matching bases. The CDR3 has 15 amino acids. Trimming removed 1 base from V and 6 bases from J, with 15 bases in between. In germline, CDR1 is SGHTA, CDR2 FQGNSA. CDR3 amino acids: CASSLETRALDGYTF. CDR3 sequence (DNA): TGTGCCAGCAGCTTAGAAACCAGGGCTCTCGATGGCTACACCTTC.

Notes on this clone: Germline and junction disagree at one end, which may indicate a read error. This chain joins TRBV23-1 and TRBJ2-5, with D tentatively TRBD1 (6 bases). TRBV23-1 is designated an ORF whose function remains uncertain. The CDR3 length is 15 residues. Here the CDR3 reads CAGSSVWGPGETQYF. The CDR3 DNA reads TGCGCCGGCAGTTCCGTATGGGGGCCGGGAGAGACCCAGTACTTC.

This chain links TRBV5-4 with TRBJ2-5; 13 nucleotides line up with TRBD2. With 4 bases clipped from V and 1 base from J, the junction kept 4 bases outside the gene matches. The germline gives CDR1 SGHNT, CDR2 YYREEE (reference sequence). The CDR3 extends over 16 amino acids. This CDR3 reads CASSQGLAGAQETQYF. The CDR3 coding sequence is TGTGCCAGCAGCCAAGGACTAGCGGGGGCCCAAGAGACCCAGTACTTC.

J is TRBJ2-1 and V is TRBV11-3; 11 bases map to TRBD2. Per the germline V gene, CDR1 is SGHNT and CDR2 is YENEEA. V lost 5 bases, J lost 6 bases, and 6 bases stayed unmatched. The CDR3 consists of 15 residues. CDR3 nucleotide sequence: TGTGCCAGCAGCCTACTAGCGGGGGTTTCCAATGAGCAGTTCTTC. Residues: CASSLLAGVSNEQFF.

The genes are TRBV6-6 and TRBJ1-3; TRBD1 is a possible D gene (6 bases). Germline loops: CDR1 MNHNY, CDR2 SVGAGI (reference sequence). Deletions cut 5 bases from V and 0 bases from J, with 8 bases between. The CDR3 runs 14 residues. CDR3 nucleotides: TGTGCCAGCAGTGAGACAGGCTCTGGAAACACCATATATTTT. Residues: CASSETGSGNTIYF.

The chain uses TRBV9 and TRBJ2-1; 7 positions agree with TRBD1. The CDR3 runs to 15 residues. Germline V lookup: CDR1 SGDLS, CDR2 YYNGEE. The V and J ends lost 6 bases and 5 bases, in that order; junction bases with no gene match: 11. The CDR3, as DNA: TGTGCCAGCACCCGTACCGGGACAGACCACAATGAGCAGTTCTTC. This translates into CASTRTGTDHNEQFF. The variable domain in full, completed from reference TRBV9 and TRBJ2-1, reads DSGVTQTPKHLITATGQRVTLRCSPRSGDLSVYWYQQSLDQGLQFLIQYYNGEERAKGNILERFSAQQFPDLHSELNLSSLELGDSALYFCASTRTGTDHNEQFFGPGTRLTVL.

This chain links TRBV10-2 with TRBJ1-4; D is undetermined. V was pared by 3 bases and J by 4 bases, with 3 bases between. The germline CDR1 and CDR2 sequences are WSHSY and SAAADI. The CDR3 length is 12 residues. The CDR3 DNA sequence: TGCGCCAGCAGTGATAGTAATGAAAAACTGTTTTTT. This codes for CASSDSNEKLFF.